The 27 T cell receptor beta chains in this list originate from one sample, sequenced in a study of beta chain features in type 1 diabetes. The study reverse transcribed the entire isolated RNA, so it sequenced expressed TCRB transcripts. TCRdb keeps only in-frame clones here, not all; method: immunoSEQ multiplex PCR. The repertoire includes about 620,000 clones, 15% to 18% of them detected once, and 0.09% to 0.095% sits in the top ten. Sequencing was done on a sample of naive CD4+ T cells from blood. These receptors were obtained from a man aged 18 to 30 in good health.

In its sample, this clone was seen a few times. The chain has TRBV12-5 and TRBJ1-2; D is undetermined. CDR1 LGHNT and CDR2 FRNRAP come from the germline V gene. The V and J ends lost 3 bases and 4 bases respectively, with 6 bases between them. The CDR3 has 12 residues. CDR3 coding DNA: TGTGCTAGTGGTTTCGACCTCTATGGCTACACCTTC. Protein sequence: CASGFDLYGYTF.

The genes are TRBV9 and TRBJ2-7, with D possibly being TRBD1 or TRBD2 (6 bases each). Germline lookup yields CDR1 SGDLS and CDR2 YYNGEE. The CDR3 consists of 16 residues. V was pared by 4 bases and J by 5 bases, with 22 bases between. The CDR3 nucleotides are TGTGCCAGCAGCCCTAGGGGGGACGGTAGTAGCAACGAGCAGTACTTC. This encodes CASSPRGDGSSNEQYF.

The V and J genes are TRBV18 and TRBJ2-3, with TRBD1 matching over 12 bases. Germline V gene lookup returns CDR1 KGHSH and CDR2 LQKENI. Germline trimming cut 6 bases from V and 2 bases from J; bases unmatched to any gene: 3. There are 15 residues in the CDR3. The CDR3 DNA sequence: TGTGCCAGCTCGCTGGGACAGGGGGCCACAGATACGCAGTATTTT. Translated, it gives CASSLGQGATDTQYF.

The chain uses TRBV7-2 and TRBJ1-5, with no clear D. Germline CDR1 and CDR2: SGHTA and FQGNSA. With 0 bases removed from V and 7 bases from J, the gap between germline ends came to 4 bases. The CDR3 loop spans 12 amino acids. Written as DNA, the CDR3 is TGTGCCAGCAGCTTAGCGCAGCAGCCCCAGCATTTT. Translated: CASSLAQQPQHF.

The gene calls are TRBV18 and TRBJ2-3; TRBD1 agrees at 7 bases. V shed 3 bases and J 2 bases; nucleotides not matched to a gene: 2. Looked up from germline, CDR1 is KGHSH and CDR2 is LQKENI. CDR3 size: 14 residues. CDR3 in DNA: TGTGCCAGCTCACCTACAGGGGACACAGATACGCAGTATTTT. Translated: CASSPTGDTDTQYF.

CDR3 protein: CASSQDFPHRERNQPQHF. The CDR3 DNA is TGCGCCAGCAGCCAAGATTTCCCCCACAGGGAACGTAATCAGCCCCAGCATTTT. V and J are TRBV4-3 and TRBJ1-5, with D possibly matching TRBD1 (6 bases). Trimming removed 0 bases at V and 4 bases at J, with 19 bases between. The CDR3 contains 18 residues. CDR1 is LGHNA and CDR2 is YSLEER in the germline V gene.

The J gene is TRBJ2-5, the V gene TRBV28; D not resolved. The CDR3 runs to 12 residues. The ends were cut back, 6 bases at V and 5 bases at J, with 10 bases in the middle. Germline CDR1 is MDHEN and CDR2 is SYDVKM. CDR3 sequence: CASRSTMETQYF. CDR3 nucleotides: TGTGCCAGCAGAAGTACTATGGAGACCCAGTACTTC.

This clone occurred a few times. This sequence joins TRBV19 and TRBJ2-2; 8 positions agree with TRBD2. CDR3 length: 16 amino acids. V shed 1 base and J 2 bases; nucleotides not matched to a gene: 3. In germline, CDR1 is LNHDA, CDR2 SQIVND (reference sequence). In DNA, the CDR3 is TGTGCCAGTAGTATAGTACTAGCGGTTAACACCGGGGAGCTGTTTTTT. It encodes CASSIVLAVNTGELFF.

Many counts were recorded for this clone. The chain employs TRBV10-3 and TRBJ1-5; 10 nucleotides align to TRBD1. Trimming cost V 7 bases and J 4 bases; bases outside gene matches: 1. This CDR3 spans 13 amino acids. The germline V gene encodes CDR1 ENHRY and CDR2 SYGVKD. CDR3 nucleotides: TGTGCCATCAAGGGACAGGGGAATCAGCCCCAGCATTTT. Translation: CAIKGQGNQPQHF.

This clone has just a few counts. The genes are TRBV7-3 and TRBJ2-3, with TRBD1 identical over 8 bases. There are 15 residues in the CDR3. J gave up 2 bases and V 4 bases, and 5 bases lay outside the gene matches. CDR1 is SGHTA, CDR2 FQGTGA, per germline. CDR3 DNA sequence: TGTGCCAGCAGCTCGGGACAGGTGTTCACAGATACGCAGTATTTT. This translates into CASSSGQVFTDTQYF. The full variable domain, with the rest looked up from reference TRBV7-3 and TRBJ2-3, is GAGVSQTPSNKVTEKGKYVELRCDPISGHTALYWYRQSLGQGPEFLIYFQGTGAADDSGLPNDRFFAVRPEGSVSTLKIQRTERGDSAVYLCASSSGQVFTDTQYFGPGTRLTVL.

This clone was seen only a few times. The chain couples TRBV10-3 to TRBJ1-5; 7 bases match TRBD1. CDR3 length: 15 amino acids. CDR1 and CDR2 from the germline V gene are ENHRY and SYGVKD. The V gene end was trimmed by 4 bases and the J gene end by 2 bases; junction bases not matched to a gene: 5. CDR3 nucleotide sequence: TGTGCCATCAGTGGTACAGGGGATGGCAATCAGCCCCAGCATTTT. Its translation is CAISGTGDGNQPQHF.

The V call is TRBV7-2, the J call TRBJ1-1, with D possibly being TRBD1 (5 bases). Germline lookup yields CDR1 SGHTA and CDR2 FQGNSA. Trimming took off 3 bases at V and 2 bases at J, with 10 bases between the two ends. This CDR3 region has 14 residues. This CDR3 reads CASSLKGFNTEAFF. DNA for the CDR3: TGTGCCAGCAGCTTGAAGGGGTTTAACACTGAAGCTTTCTTT.

The table lists this clone with a few counts. The rearrangement links TRBV7-2 to TRBJ2-7; TRBD1 or TRBD2 may be the D gene (6 bases each). Trimming cost V 4 bases and J 5 bases, with 18 bases left between them. This CDR3 is 15 amino acids long. The germline V gene encodes CDR1 SGHTA and CDR2 FQGNSA. CDR3 protein: CASSSGLLQGNEQYF. CDR3 bases: TGTGCCAGCAGCTCGGGACTCTTACAGGGTAACGAGCAGTACTTC.

This clone was picked up a small number of times. The J gene is TRBJ2-1, the V gene TRBV7-3; D possibly corresponds to TRBD1 (5 bases). The CDR3 contains 16 residues. The germline V gene has CDR1 SGHTA and CDR2 FQGTGA. V gave up 3 bases and J gave up 6 bases, with 18 bases separating them. The CDR3: CASSFLGQTEGNEQFF. Here the CDR3 DNA reads TGTGCCAGCAGCTTCCTGGGGCAGACGGAAGGCAATGAGCAGTTCTTC. The full variable domain, with the rest looked up from reference TRBV7-3 and TRBJ2-1, is GAGVSQTPSNKVTEKGKYVELRCDPISGHTALYWYRQSLGQGPEFLIYFQGTGAADDSGLPNDRFFAVRPEGSVSTLKIQRTERGDSAVYLCASSFLGQTEGNEQFFGPGTRLTVL.

This clone was picked up a small number of times. The chain combines TRBV13 with TRBJ2-6; 10 bases match TRBD1. CDR1 is PRHDT and CDR2 is FYEKMQ in the germline V gene (reference sequence). This CDR3 is 18 amino acids long. The junction had 5 bases not matched to a gene; V was cut back by 3 bases and J by 0 bases. The CDR3 bases are TGTGCCAGCAGCTTCGAGTGGACAGGGGGCTCTGGGGCCAACGTCCTGACTTTC. It codes for CASSFEWTGGSGANVLTF.

J is TRBJ2-2 and V is TRBV6-5; possible D gene TRBD1, 6 bases. CDR1 and CDR2 from the germline V gene are MNHEY and SVGAGI. V was clipped by 4 bases and J by 0 bases, with 6 bases between them. This CDR3 is 14 amino acids long. This chain's CDR3 is CASSWTANTGELFF. In DNA form, the CDR3 reads TGTGCCAGCAGTTGGACAGCGAACACCGGGGAGCTGTTTTTT.

This clone was found a few times. The chain employs TRBV29-1 and TRBJ1-2, with TRBD1 matching 11 bases. Germline CDR1 and CDR2: SQVTM and ANQGSEA. V dropped 6 bases and J dropped 7; count of bases not matched to a gene: 10. The CDR3 has 14 residues. The CDR3 DNA is TGCAGCGTCGCCCGGGACAGGGGGTTAAGTGGCTACACCTTC. Translated: CSVARDRGLSGYTF. The whole variable domain, remainder taken from reference TRBV29-1 and TRBJ1-2, is SAVISQKPSRDICQRGTSLTIQCQVDSQVTMMFWYRQQPGQSLTLIATANQGSEATYESGFVIDKFPISRPNLTFSTLTVSNMSPEDSSIYLCSVARDRGLSGYTFGSGTRLTVV.

This clone was detected only a few times. This chain uses TRBV7-2 with TRBJ2-7; tentatively, D is TRBD2 (6 bases). V was cut by 10 bases and J by 6 bases, with 16 bases left in between. This CDR3 spans 12 amino acids. Germline lookup yields CDR1 SGHTA and CDR2 FQGNSA. The chain's CDR3 is CATRDWNVEQYF. In DNA, the CDR3 is TGTGCCACCAGGGACTGGAATGTCGAGCAGTACTTC.

V gene TRBV7-2 combines with J gene TRBJ2-7; 9 nucleotides align to TRBD1. Germline V gene lookup returns CDR1 SGHTA and CDR2 FQGNSA. J was trimmed by 5 bases and V by 5 bases; bases with no gene match: 7. CDR3 size: 14 residues. CDR3 in amino acids: CASSLGTGSHEQYF. The CDR3 DNA reads as TGTGCCAGCAGCCTAGGGACAGGGTCCCACGAGCAGTACTTC.

The CDR3 reads CASSYRRGTDTQYF. The CDR3 coding sequence is TGTGCCAGCAGTTATCGTCGGGGGACAGATACGCAGTATTTT. This chain links TRBV6-5 with TRBJ2-3; weak D call: TRBD2 (6 bases). The CDR3 has 14 residues. With 3 bases removed from V and 3 bases from J, the gap between germline ends came to 10 bases. Germline-derived CDR1 and CDR2 are MNHEY and SVGAGI.

Note on this clone: This sample includes further DNA sequences coding for the same CDR3. This sequence joins TRBV7-2 and TRBJ2-7; the match to TRBD1 covers 8 bases. Losses at the gene ends were 1 base for V and 0 bases for J; bases not matched to a gene: 2. In germline, CDR1 is SGHTA, CDR2 FQGNSA. The CDR3 has 15 residues. The CDR3 here is CASSLVGTGSYEQYF. CDR3 sequence (DNA): TGTGCCAGCAGCTTAGTCGGGACAGGCTCCTACGAGCAGTACTTC.

Concerning this clone itself: Other nucleotide sequences from this sample produce the same CDR3. The V gene is TRBV28, the J gene TRBJ2-7; possibly TRBD1 for D (6 bases). Trimming cost V 3 bases and J 2 bases, with 11 bases left between them. CDR3 length equals 14 residues. CDR1 is MDHEN and CDR2 is SYDVKM in the germline V gene. The CDR3 DNA follows: TGTGCCAGCAGTTTGCAGGGGCCCCCCTACGAGCAGTACTTC. Translated: CASSLQGPPYEQYF.

This clone was seen only a few times. The V gene is TRBV7-2, the J gene TRBJ2-2, with 7 bases that match TRBD1. From germline, CDR1 is SGHTA and CDR2 FQGNSA. With 0 bases clipped from V and 6 bases from J, the junction kept 7 bases outside the gene matches. There are 16 residues in the CDR3. The CDR3 nucleotides are TGTGCCAGCAGCTTAGCGCCACCGACAGGGTCCGGGGAGCTGTTTTTT. It codes for CASSLAPPTGSGELFF.

There are a few counts of this clone. The V call is TRBV19, the J call TRBJ1-5; D ambiguous. Germline lookup yields CDR1 LNHDA and CDR2 SQIVND (reference sequence). CDR3 length equals 15 residues. V was pared by 5 bases and J by 0 bases, with 11 bases between. The CDR3 loop reads CASSSKTGSNQPQHF. As DNA, the CDR3 is TGTGCCAGTAGTTCAAAGACTGGTAGCAATCAGCCCCAGCATTTT.

This sequence joins TRBV7-8 and TRBJ1-1; 7 bases line up with TRBD1. Looked up from germline, CDR1 is SGHVS and CDR2 is FQNEAQ. After removal of 5 bases from V and 1 base from J, the junction contained 7 bases not matched to a gene. The CDR3 extends over 15 amino acids. CDR3 in amino acids: CASSPYTGANTEAFF. The CDR3 DNA is TGTGCCAGCAGCCCCTATACAGGGGCGAACACTGAAGCTTTCTTT.

The chain couples TRBV5-6 to TRBJ2-3; D is possibly TRBD2 (5 bases). V gave up 4 bases and J gave up 11 bases, with 11 bases separating them. The CDR3 consists of 11 residues. Germline lookup yields CDR1 SGHDT and CDR2 YYEEEE. CDR3 DNA sequence: TGTGCCAGCAGCCTCCGGACTGTGCAGTATTTT. Translated, it gives CASSLRTVQYF.

This clone was counted a few times. The chain combines TRBV11-2 with TRBJ2-2, with D maybe TRBD2 (5 bases). V lost 5 bases, J lost 4 bases, and 14 bases lay in between. Germline loops: CDR1 SGHAT, CDR2 FQNNGV. This CDR3 has 15 residues. The CDR3 DNA is TGTGCCAGCAGCCGGTCTGGGAGTATCACCGGGGAGCTGTTTTTT. It is translated as CASSRSGSITGELFF. The full variable domain, completed using reference TRBV11-2 and TRBJ2-2, is EAGVAQSPRYKIIEKRQSVAFWCNPISGHATLYWYQQILGQGPKLLIQFQNNGVVDDSQLPKDRFSAERLKGVDSTLKIQPAKLEDSAVYLCASSRSGSITGELFFGEGSRLTVL.